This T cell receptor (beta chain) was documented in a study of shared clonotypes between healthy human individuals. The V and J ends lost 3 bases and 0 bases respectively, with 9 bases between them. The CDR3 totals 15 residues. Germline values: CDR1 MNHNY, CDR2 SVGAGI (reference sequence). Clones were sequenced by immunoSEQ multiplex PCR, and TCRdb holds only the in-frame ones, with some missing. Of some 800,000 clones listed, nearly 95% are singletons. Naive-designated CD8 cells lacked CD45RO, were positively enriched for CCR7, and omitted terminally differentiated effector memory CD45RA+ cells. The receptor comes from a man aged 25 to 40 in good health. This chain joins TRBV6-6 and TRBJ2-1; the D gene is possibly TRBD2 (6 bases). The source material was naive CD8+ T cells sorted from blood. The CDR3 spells CASSYVGSSYNEQFF. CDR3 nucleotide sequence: TGTGCCAGCAGTTATGTCGGGAGCTCCTACAATGAGCAGTTCTTC.